The present T cell receptor (beta chain) was sequenced within a study of T cells in Graves' hyperthyroidism and ophthalmopathy. Deletions cut 3 bases from V and 8 bases from J, with 13 bases between. Germline V gene lookup returns CDR1 SGHTA and CDR2 FQGNSA. The CDR3 spans 13 residues. Amplification of TCR beta CDR3 regions was performed using RNA transcripts as template. RT-PCR in the first round (using the HTBI primer set) targeted the TCR CDR3. Using its own MiXCR run on the multiplex PCR reads, TCRdb lists one record per CDR3 protein. The data hold 700,000 or so distinct CDR3 sequences, with around 15% observed a single time. The diagnostic basis comprised clinical symptoms, serum thyroxine and TRAb, thyroid ultrasound and orbital computed tomography. This clonotype was detected ten times or more.

The receptor comes from a woman aged 50 to 60 with Graves' ophthalmopathy. The genes are TRBV7-2 and TRBJ1-2, with D unclear. Specimen: blood. CDR3 sequence: CASSFRGVGGYTF. The CDR3 DNA reads TGTGCCAGCAGCTTTCGGGGTGTGGGCGGCTACACCTTC. Full variable domain (missing parts from reference TRBV7-2 and TRBJ1-2): GAGVSQSPSNKVTEKGKDVELRCDPISGHTALYWYRQSLGQGLEFLIYFQGNSAPDKSGLPSDRFSAERTGGSVSTLTIQRTQQEDSAVYLCASSFRGVGGYTFGSGTRLTVV.